This entry is about one T cell receptor (beta chain). Its antigen target is currently unknown. Base qualities are not at hand, and no much larger clone is one base apart. Relative to germline, V is missing 5 bases and J is missing 10 bases, with 7 bases of the junction outside any gene match. The CDR1 and CDR2 encoded by the germline V gene (reference sequence) are LNHDA and SQIVND. The CDR3 holds 14 amino acids from the cysteine to the phenylalanine. Here the CDR3 DNA is all that survives: 42 bases in frame from base 1. The sample is drawn from a study of vaccination effects on CD4 cells after COVID-19 (dated by TCRdb to between 2022 and 2023). A note on the overall study: In the ViraFEST assay, PBMC were stimulated with viral peptide pools, and antigen-specific CD4+ T cell clonotypes were then identified by expansion using TCR sequencing. Two doses of either the BNT162b2 or the mRNA-1273 mRNA SARS-CoV-2 vaccine were administered to participants. SARS-CoV-2 spike-specific CD4+ TCR repertoires from before and after mRNA vaccination were compared in COVID-19 convalescent patients and in infection-naive vaccine recipients. Two million PBMC per well were cultured with 9 to 10 ug/ml peptides in IMDM containing about 5% human AB serum, 8.5 to 10 IU/ml IL-2 and gentamicin. A total of roughly 9 COVID-19 convalescent patients and a handful of SARS-CoV-2-naive healthy vaccine recipients were included in the full study. The Oncomine TCR Beta short-read assay on an Illumina iSeq 100 was used to sequence cultures from other donors in the study.

After more than 9 days of culture, CD4+ T cells were isolated with the EasySep CD4+ T cell isolation kit. Healthy vaccine recipients had no prior SARS-CoV-2 infection, confirmed by negative nucleocapsid antibodies before and after vaccination. On days 3 and 7, half of the culture medium was replaced with fresh IL-2-containing medium. Unless noted otherwise, every peptide stimulation condition was grown in triplicate wells. Using Ficoll-Paque Plus gradient centrifugation, PBMC were separated from whole blood and then either used fresh or cryopreserved at -140C. The QIAamp micro DNA kit was used to extract genomic DNA from the cultured CD4+ T cells. Overall study results and their limits: Limitations of the study were the small number of convalescent patients and the absence of early post-infection timepoints. In healthy vaccine recipients, vaccine-induced clones were almost all SARS-CoV-2 mono-reactive, with only 1 of 255 being cross-reactive with common cold coronaviruses. At late post-vaccination timepoints, both infection-induced and vaccine-induced clones showed marked clonal contraction, consistent with waning T cell responses.

The library was built by means of the immunoSEQ multiplex PCR assay. DNA from the cultured and isolated CD4+ T cells underwent TCR beta CDR3 sequencing. The source study handled its data this way. Non-productive TCR sequences were removed, reads were trimmed to the CDR3 region, and CDR3s of at least 7 amino acids were retained. The MANAFEST web app was used to identify antigen-specific clonotypes by comparing expansion in peptide wells with expansion in reference cultures. For clones to be considered positive, expansion at FDR<0.05 versus reference and all other wells, an odds ratio above 5, and a frequency above 0.1% in two replicate wells were required. A clonotype was called cross-reactive if it was significantly expanded both in SARS-CoV-2 spike wells and in at least one common cold coronavirus spike condition. CDR3 similarity was assessed by Levenshtein distance using the stringdist R package, and unrooted trees were constructed with ape in R 3.6.1. The clones in this table, taken by TCRdb from immuneACCESS, are in-frame only. Not every clone is retained; where verified, under half of the shortfall comes from an unresolved V gene, and the cause of the rest is unknown. That table is the source of V, J and clone size, and D and trimming were worked out from the DNA. A total of tens of thousands of clones appear in this sample, about 62% of them only once. In total, the top ten clones hold less than 10% of the sample.

This specimen consisted of CD4+ T cells from PBMCs cultured without peptide, obtained before COVID-19 vaccination. The source of this sequence is a human donor who received a COVID-19 vaccine. The sequence joins TRBV19 to TRBJ1-6; the central 8 bases match TRBD1. The encoded CDR3 is CASSGGQGRSPLHF. The nucleotide sequence is TGTGCCAGTAGTGGAGGACAGGGTCGGTCACCCCTCCACTTT. The CDR3 plus the reference TRBV19 and TRBJ1-6 genes for the other parts give the full variable domain: DGGITQSPKYLFRKEGQNVTLSCEQNLNHDAMYWYRQDPGQGLRLIYYSQIVNDFQKGDIAEGYSVSREKKESFPLTVTSAQKNPTAFYLCASSGGQGRSPLHFGNGTRLTVT.